Shown below are 5 T cell receptor beta chains from a single sample sequenced in a study of T cells after yellow fever vaccination. TCRdb reanalysed the 5' RACE reads using MiXCR and keeps one entry per CDR3 protein. Of 400,000 to 650,000 distinct CDR3 sequences in the sample, less than 25% were seen once. The material was PBMCs, obtained approximately 22 days after the first yellow fever vaccination. The receptor set was obtained from a man between 18 and 35 years old who received the YFV17D yellow fever vaccine.

Concerning this clonotype: At one end the junction does not follow the germline gene, possibly because of a read error. The gene calls are TRBV4-3 and TRBJ1-2; the D is unclear. The germline V gene encodes CDR1 LGHNA and CDR2 YSLEER. This CDR3 contains 15 residues. CDR3 bases: TGCGCCAGCAGCCAAGAACTGCTGCAGGATTATTTTACTGCCTTC. This translates into CASSQELLQDYFTAF.

The chain has TRBV4-1 and TRBJ1-2; D is uncertain. The CDR3 loop spans 14 amino acids. The germline V gene encodes CDR1 MGHRA and CDR2 YSYEKL. V was cut by 0 bases and J by 7 bases, with 12 bases left in between. As DNA, the CDR3 is TGCGCCAGCAGCCAAGAGGTGCGACAACGTGGCTACACCTTC. The encoded protein is CASSQEVRQRGYTF.

This chain connects TRBV6-1 to TRBJ2-3, with unresolved D. CDR1 and CDR2 from the germline V gene are MNHNS and SASEGT. There are 12 residues in the CDR3. The V end was cut by 6 bases, the J end by 6 bases, with 10 bases between. The CDR3 DNA is TGTGCCAGCAGCCCCAGCCGTGATACGCAGTATTTT. Its protein is CASSPSRDTQYF.

The chain recombines TRBV5-1 with TRBJ2-5, with a possible D match to TRBD2 (5 bases). Trimming cost V 4 bases and J 0 bases, with 13 bases left between them. From germline, CDR1 is SGHRS and CDR2 YFSETQ. The CDR3 is 15 amino acids. The CDR3, as DNA: TGCGCCAGCAGCCGCCCTACTAGGAACCAAGAGACCCAGTACTTC. Residues: CASSRPTRNQETQYF.

This clonotype was observed a few times. The rearrangement links TRBV28 to TRBJ1-5, with D perhaps TRBD1 (5 bases). This CDR3 is built from 15 residues. Germline V lookup: CDR1 MDHEN, CDR2 SYDVKM. V was cut by 9 bases and J by 0 bases, with 15 bases left in between. The CDR3 DNA sequence: TGTGCCAGTAAACAGGTTTCCAATAGCAATCAGCCCCAGCATTTT. Protein: CASKQVSNSNQPQHF.